These 13 T cell receptor beta chains were all obtained from the same sample, sequenced in a study of blood T cell repertoires in COVID-19. The repertoire was sequenced with immunoSEQ multiplex PCR; TCRdb's copy has only in-frame clones and lacks some. The sample has 55,000 to 75,000 clones, around nine tenths seen once. Sequenced input: peripheral blood. The source is a man in his 60s with acute or convalescent COVID-19.

This clone has only a few counts. CDR3 sequence reads: CASSFGTSGPRAYF. CDR3 nucleotide sequence: TGTGCCAGCAGCTTCGGGACTAGCGGGCCCCGTGCGTATTTT. This sequence joins TRBV3-1 (or the pseudogene TRBV3-2) and TRBJ2-3; TRBD2 matches 12 bases. The germline V gene has CDR1 LGHDT and CDR2 YNNKEL (reference sequence). After removal of 5 bases from V and 14 bases from J, the junction contained 11 bases not matched to a gene. The CDR3 has 14 amino acids.

This chain uses TRBV11-3 with TRBJ1-6; a weak D match, TRBD1 (5 bases). V was cut by 1 base and J by 10 bases, with 8 bases left in between. The CDR3 is 13 amino acids. Germline values: CDR1 SGHNT, CDR2 YENEEA. CDR3 region: CASSLGGESPLHF. For the CDR3, the DNA is TGTGCCAGCAGCTTAGGGGGCGAATCACCCCTCCACTTT.

The gene calls are TRBV6-6 and TRBJ1-5; 11 bases are shared with TRBD1. Trimming removed 6 bases from V and 4 bases from J; junction bases left unmatched: 17. The length of the CDR3 is 19 residues. The V gene's germline CDR1 is MNHNY and CDR2 SVGAGI (reference sequence). Here the CDR3 reads CASSFPRTGGSYSNQPQHF. The CDR3 nucleotides are TGTGCCAGCAGCTTCCCTCGGACAGGGGGCTCCTATTCTAATCAGCCCCAGCATTTT.

This clone was observed a single time. The chain links TRBV2 to TRBJ2-3; no firm D call. Trimming removed 1 base from V and 1 base from J, with 6 bases in between. The CDR3 is 14 residues long. CDR1 SNHLY and CDR2 FYNNEI come from the germline V gene. CDR3 amino acids: CASSEDLGTDTQYF. The CDR3 DNA follows: TGTGCCAGCAGTGAAGACTTAGGCACAGATACGCAGTATTTT.

The chain couples TRBV7-9 to TRBJ1-4; D is possibly TRBD1 (5 bases). Germline V gives CDR1 SEHNR, CDR2 FQNEAQ (reference sequence). V gave up 4 bases and J gave up 3 bases, with 12 bases separating them. The CDR3 spans 15 residues. The CDR3 region is CASSSAGSANEKLFF. CDR3 nucleotide sequence: TGTGCCAGCAGCTCCGCAGGGTCGGCTAATGAAAAACTGTTTTTT.

V usage is TRBV4-1 and J usage is TRBJ1-1; possibly TRBD1 for D (5 bases). Trimming shortened V by 0 bases and J by 8 bases, and 7 bases separated the two germline ends. This CDR3 contains 12 residues. From germline, CDR1 is MGHRA and CDR2 YSYEKL. In nucleotides, the CDR3 is TGCGCCAGCAGCCAAGATTACAGGGAAGCTTTCTTT. It yields the protein CASSQDYREAFF.

This clone was recorded only once. This chain uses TRBV29-1 with TRBJ1-1, with D tentatively TRBD1 (6 bases). Per the germline V gene, CDR1 is SQVTM and CDR2 is ANQGSEA. Trimming removed 2 bases at V and 10 bases at J, with 14 bases between. This CDR3 is 12 amino acids long. This CDR3 is CSVEPNRDGAFF. The CDR3 bases are TGCAGCGTTGAACCCAACAGGGATGGAGCTTTCTTT.

The chain has TRBV6-6 and TRBJ1-1; no clear D. The V gene's germline CDR1 is MNHNY and CDR2 SVGAGI (reference sequence). V lost 5 bases and J lost 1, with 11 bases in between. CDR3 length: 14 residues. CDR3 sequence: CASSPNVKNTEAFF. In nucleotides, the CDR3 is TGTGCCAGCAGTCCTAACGTTAAGAACACTGAAGCTTTCTTT.

The chain links TRBV3-1 (or the pseudogene TRBV3-2) to TRBJ2-3; 7 positions agree with TRBD1. V dropped 5 bases and J dropped 0; count of bases not matched to a gene: 5. The CDR3 runs 15 residues. Germline CDR1 reads LGHDT; CDR2 reads YNNKEL (reference sequence). CDR3 amino acids: CASSFRQGSTDTQYF. CDR3 DNA sequence: TGTGCCAGCAGCTTTCGACAGGGAAGCACAGATACGCAGTATTTT.

This rearrangement joins TRBV2 to TRBJ1-2, with D uncertain. Per the germline V gene, CDR1 is SNHLY and CDR2 is FYNNEI. The CDR3 spans 13 residues. The V end was cut by 2 bases, the J end by 8 bases, with 12 bases between. The DNA of the CDR3 is TGTGCCAGCAGTGAAACCTGGGCAGGAGGCTACACCTTC. Translating it yields CASSETWAGGYTF.

This chain connects TRBV27 to TRBJ2-7, with D tentatively TRBD1 (5 bases). CDR1 is MNHEY and CDR2 is SMNVEV in the germline V gene (reference sequence). This CDR3 has 14 residues. The V and J ends lost 3 bases and 2 bases respectively, with 11 bases between them. CDR3 coding DNA: TGTGCCAGCAGTTTTTTTGCAGGGACCTACGAGCAGTACTTC. Translating gives CASSFFAGTYEQYF.

The chain links TRBV6-5 to TRBJ2-7, with D perhaps TRBD2 (6 bases). Germline-derived CDR1 and CDR2 are MNHEY and SVGAGI. The CDR3 runs to 13 residues. Trimming took 7 bases from V and 5 from J, leaving 15 bases between them. CDR3 residues: CASTGTGSNEQYF. The CDR3 nucleotides read TGTGCCAGCACGGGGACTGGATCCAACGAGCAGTACTTC.

The chain carries TRBV7-6 and TRBJ1-1; D perhaps matches TRBD1 (5 bases). V shed 3 bases and J shed 3 bases, with 8 bases lying between them. Germline V gene sequence: CDR1 SGHVS, CDR2 FNYEAQ. CDR3 length equals 13 residues. DNA of the CDR3: TGTGCCAGCAGCTTGAACAGGTACACTGAAGCTTTCTTT. It yields the protein CASSLNRYTEAFF.